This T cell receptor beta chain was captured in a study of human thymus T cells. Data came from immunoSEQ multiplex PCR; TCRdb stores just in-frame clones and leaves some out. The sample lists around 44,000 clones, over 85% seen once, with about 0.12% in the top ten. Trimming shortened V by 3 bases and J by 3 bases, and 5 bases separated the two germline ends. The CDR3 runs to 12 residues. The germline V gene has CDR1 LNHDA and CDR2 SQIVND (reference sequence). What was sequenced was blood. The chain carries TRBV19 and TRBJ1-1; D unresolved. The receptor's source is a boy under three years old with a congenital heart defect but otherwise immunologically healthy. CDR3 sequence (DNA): TGTGCCAGTAGTATGGGGTACACTGAAGCTTTCTTT. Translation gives CASSMGYTEAFF.